This TCR beta chain was retrieved from a study of shared clonotypes between healthy human individuals. CD45RO-negative cells were positively selected for CCR7, leaving out terminally differentiated effector memory CD45RA+ cells. Deep level was the assay's run setting. The method was immunoSEQ multiplex PCR; TCRdb's version includes in-frame clones alone and lacks a portion of them. Among around 2,000,000 clones listed, 85% to 95% were seen once. About this clone: The antigen is unknown.

Notes on the study in general: Few donors restricted represented genetic and exposure-history diversity. Relative to clonotypes present in all four donors, those not shared had lower generation probabilities.

The CDR3 length is 14 residues. The germline CDR1 and CDR2 sequences are SGHVS and FQNEAQ. The V segment lost 5 bases and the J segment 10 bases; nucleotides outside the gene matches: 5. The sample was naive CD8+ T cells from PBMCs. The genes are TRBV7-8 and TRBJ2-5, with 15 bases lining up with TRBD2. The sequence was obtained from a man between 18 and 35 years old in good health. Some clones in this sample may be carry-over from other donors' samples. The CDR3 spells CASSPGLAGGDQYF. The CDR3 bases are TGTGCCAGCAGCCCCGGACTAGCGGGAGGGGACCAGTACTTC.